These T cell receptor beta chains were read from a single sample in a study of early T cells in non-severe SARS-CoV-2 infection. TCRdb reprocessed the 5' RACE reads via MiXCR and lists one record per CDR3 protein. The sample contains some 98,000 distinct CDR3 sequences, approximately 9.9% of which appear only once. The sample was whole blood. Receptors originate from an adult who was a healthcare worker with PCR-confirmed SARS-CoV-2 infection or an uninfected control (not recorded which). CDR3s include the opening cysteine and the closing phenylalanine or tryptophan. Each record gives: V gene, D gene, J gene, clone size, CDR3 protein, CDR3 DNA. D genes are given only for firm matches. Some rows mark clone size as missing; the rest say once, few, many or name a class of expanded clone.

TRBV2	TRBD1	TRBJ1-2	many	CASSSSGTGMDGYTF	TGTGCCAGCAGTAGTTCTGGGACAGGGATGGATGGCTACACCTTC
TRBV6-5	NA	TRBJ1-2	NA	CASKDTNYGYTF	TGTGCCAGCAAAGACACAAACTATGGCTACACCTTC
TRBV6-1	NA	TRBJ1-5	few	CASSPDGARPHHF	TGTGCCAGCAGTCCGGACGGCGCCCGGCCCCATCATTTT
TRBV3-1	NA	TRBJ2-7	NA	CASSQNREQYF	TGTGCCAGCAGCCAAAACCGCGAGCAGTACTTC
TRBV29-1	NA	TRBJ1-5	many	CSVEDTVYNQPQHF	TGCAGCGTTGAAGACACAGTGTACAATCAGCCCCAGCATTTT
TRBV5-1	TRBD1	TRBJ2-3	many	CASSRDRATDTQYF	TGCGCCAGCAGCCGAGACAGGGCCACAGATACGCAGTATTTT
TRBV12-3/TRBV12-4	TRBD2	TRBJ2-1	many	CASRETSASYNEQFF	TGTGCCAGCAGGGAGACTAGCGCCTCGTACAATGAGCAGTTCTTC
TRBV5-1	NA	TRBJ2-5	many	CASSSDGATQETQYF	TGCGCCAGCAGCTCGGACGGGGCCACCCAAGAGACCCAGTACTTC
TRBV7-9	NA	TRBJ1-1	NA	CASSLGTLNTEAFF	TGTGCCAGCAGCCTAGGGACATTGAACACTGAAGCTTTCTTT
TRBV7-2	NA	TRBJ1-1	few	CASSLAPRPERTEAFF	TGTGCCAGCAGCTTAGCTCCCCGCCCCGAGAGGACTGAAGCTTTCTTT
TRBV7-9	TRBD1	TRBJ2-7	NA	CASSPTMGQTYEQYF	TGTGCCAGCAGCCCGACGATGGGACAGACCTACGAGCAGTACTTC
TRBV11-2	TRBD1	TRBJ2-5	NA	CASSNRDRAEETQYF	TGTGCCAGCAGCAACCGGGACAGGGCTGAAGAGACCCAGTACTTC
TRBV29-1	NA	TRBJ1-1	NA	CSVEPDLNTEAFF	TGCAGCGTTGAGCCGGACTTGAACACTGAAGCTTTCTTT
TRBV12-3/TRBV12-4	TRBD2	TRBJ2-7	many	CASSFGGTNSYEQYF	TGTGCCAGCAGTTTTGGCGGGACTAACTCCTACGAGCAGTACTTC
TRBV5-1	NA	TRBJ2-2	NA	CASSPRDNPGELFF	TGCGCCAGCAGCCCCCGGGACAACCCCGGGGAGCTGTTTTTT